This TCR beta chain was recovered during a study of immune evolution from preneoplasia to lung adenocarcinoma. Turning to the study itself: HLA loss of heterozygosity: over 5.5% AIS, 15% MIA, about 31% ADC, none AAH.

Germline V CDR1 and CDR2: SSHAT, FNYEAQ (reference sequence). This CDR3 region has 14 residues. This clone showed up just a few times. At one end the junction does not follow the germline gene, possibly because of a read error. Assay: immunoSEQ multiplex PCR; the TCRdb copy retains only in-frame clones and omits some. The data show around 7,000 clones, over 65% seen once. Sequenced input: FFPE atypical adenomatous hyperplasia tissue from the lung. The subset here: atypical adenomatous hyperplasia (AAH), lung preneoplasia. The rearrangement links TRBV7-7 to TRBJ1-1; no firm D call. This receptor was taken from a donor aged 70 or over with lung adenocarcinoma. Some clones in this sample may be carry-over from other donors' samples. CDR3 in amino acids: CASSLVPVNTEAFF. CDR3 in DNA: TGTGCTAGCAGCTTAGTGCCCGTGAACACTGAAGCTTTCTTT.